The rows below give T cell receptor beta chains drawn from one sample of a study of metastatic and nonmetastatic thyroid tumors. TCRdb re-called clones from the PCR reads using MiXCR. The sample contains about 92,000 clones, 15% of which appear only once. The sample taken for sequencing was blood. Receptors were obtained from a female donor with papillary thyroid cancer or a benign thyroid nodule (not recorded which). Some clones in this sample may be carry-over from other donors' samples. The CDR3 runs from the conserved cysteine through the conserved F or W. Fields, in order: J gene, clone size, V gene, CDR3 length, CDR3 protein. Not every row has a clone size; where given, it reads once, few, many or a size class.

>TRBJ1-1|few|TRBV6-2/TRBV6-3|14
CASSTRTQNTEAFF
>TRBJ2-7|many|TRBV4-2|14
CASSQQGPLYEQYF
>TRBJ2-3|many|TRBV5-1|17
CASRSLPSGGAGDTQYF
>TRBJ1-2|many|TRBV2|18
CASSEALHLTGVNYGYTF
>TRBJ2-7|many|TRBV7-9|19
CASSHPRGQGESSSYEQYF
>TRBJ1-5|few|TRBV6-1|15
CASIPQAVRNQPQHF
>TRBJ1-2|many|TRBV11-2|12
CASSSTGNGYTF
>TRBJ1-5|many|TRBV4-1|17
CASSRQPRDRRDQPQHF
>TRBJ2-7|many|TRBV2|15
CASSLLAGNPYEQYF
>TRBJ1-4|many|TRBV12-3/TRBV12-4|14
CASSLGVGGEKLFF
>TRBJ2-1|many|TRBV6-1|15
CASSLLAGGYNEQFF
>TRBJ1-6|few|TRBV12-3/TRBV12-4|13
CASSFLVQPPLHF
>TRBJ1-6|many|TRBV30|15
CAWSVVGAGNSPLHF
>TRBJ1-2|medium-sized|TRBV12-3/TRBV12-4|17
CASSLYNLTGTHYGYTF
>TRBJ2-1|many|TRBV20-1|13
CSAMSGGVNEQFF
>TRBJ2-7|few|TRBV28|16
CAISQCGKGFTYEQYF
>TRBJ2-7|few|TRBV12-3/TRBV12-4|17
CVSSFTISGWLDYEQYF
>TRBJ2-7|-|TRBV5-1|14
CASSLAGALIEQYF